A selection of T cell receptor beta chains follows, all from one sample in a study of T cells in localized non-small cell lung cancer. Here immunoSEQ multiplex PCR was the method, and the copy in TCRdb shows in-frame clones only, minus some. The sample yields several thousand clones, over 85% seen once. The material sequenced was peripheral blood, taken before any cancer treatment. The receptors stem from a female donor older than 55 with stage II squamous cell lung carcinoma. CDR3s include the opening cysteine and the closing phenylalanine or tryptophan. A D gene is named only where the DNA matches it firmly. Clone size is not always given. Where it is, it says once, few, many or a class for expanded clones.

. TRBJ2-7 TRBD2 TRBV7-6 CASSVGLAGSDEQYF TGTGCCAGCAGCGTCGGACTAGCGGGAAGCGACGAGCAGTACTTC
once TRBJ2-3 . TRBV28 CASSLASGGTDTQYF TGTGCCAGCAGTTTAGCGTCGGGGGGCACAGATACGCAGTATTTT
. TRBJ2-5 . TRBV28 CASSLPRGIQETQYF TGTGCCAGCAGTTTACCGAGGGGCATACAAGAGACCCAGTACTTC
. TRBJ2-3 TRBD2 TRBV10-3 CAISDRTSGRQGTQYF TGTGCCATCAGTGACCGGACTAGCGGGAGACAAGGTACGCAGTATTTT
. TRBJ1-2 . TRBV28 CASSYGGHYGYTF TGTGCCAGCAGTTATGGGGGCCACTACGGCTACACCTTC
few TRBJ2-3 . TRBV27 CASSLATRDTQYF TGTGCCAGCAGTTTAGCGACAAGAGATACGCAGTATTTT
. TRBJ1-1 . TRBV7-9 CASSFSGGRATEAFF TGTGCCAGCAGCTTCTCCGGGGGGAGGGCCACTGAAGCTTTCTTT
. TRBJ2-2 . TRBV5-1 CASSLEGRRELFF TGCGCCAGCAGCTTGGAAGGGCGCAGGGAGCTGTTTTTT
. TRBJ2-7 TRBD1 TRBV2 CASSSDRGVGYEQYF TGTGCCAGCAGCTCAGACAGGGGTGTAGGCTACGAGCAGTACTTC
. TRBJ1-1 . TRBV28 CASRETVNTEAFF TGTGCCAGCAGAGAGACGGTGAACACTGAAGCTTTCTTT
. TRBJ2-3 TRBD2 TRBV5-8 CASSFPRATSGRADTQYF TGTGCCAGCAGCTTCCCCCGGGCGACTAGCGGGAGGGCAGATACGCAGTATTTT
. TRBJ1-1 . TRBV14 CASSQGANTEAFF TGTGCCAGCAGCCAGGGGGCGAACACTGAAGCTTTCTTT
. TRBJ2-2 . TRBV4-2 CASSQETRLAGELFF TGTGCCAGCAGCCAAGAGACCCGCCTAGCCGGGGAGCTGTTTTTT
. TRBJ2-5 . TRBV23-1 CASSRVNRGKTQYF TGCGCCAGCAGTCGGGTAAACCGGGGAAAGACCCAGTACTTC